Listed below are T cell receptor beta chains from one sample, sequenced in a study of blood T cell repertoires in COVID-19. Repertoires were generated with immunoSEQ multiplex PCR, while TCRdb's copy carries only in-frame clones and drops some. The sample lists fewer than 200,000 clones; 70% to 85% were seen once. Sequenced input: peripheral blood. The receptors were sampled from a human donor in a cohort sampled during active COVID-19. Each CDR3 is given with its conserved first and last residue. D genes are given only for firm matches. The size entry is marked missing in some rows and otherwise reads once, few, many or a size class.

j_call	clone_size	v_call	d_call	cdr3_nt	cdr3_aa
TRBJ1-6	-	TRBV6-1	-	TGTGCCAGCAGTGAGCGGGCAGGACTAAATTCACCCCTCCACTTT	CASSERAGLNSPLHF
TRBJ1-6	few	TRBV5-1	TRBD1	TGCGCCAGCAGCTTCGGGACAGGTGGCGGTTCACCCCTCCACTTT	CASSFGTGGGSPLHF
TRBJ2-3	few	TRBV7-6	-	TGTGCCAGCAGCCCTCTGGGGGGTAGCACAGATACGCAGTATTTT	CASSPLGGSTDTQYF
TRBJ2-4	few	TRBV5-4	TRBD1	TGTGCCAGCAGCCCCTTCGACAGGGGCAGAGCCAAAAACATTCAGTACTTC	CASSPFDRGRAKNIQYF
TRBJ2-1	once	TRBV7-9	-	TGTGCCAGCAGCTTACGTCCGGGTAGCTCCTACAATGAGCAGTTCTTC	CASSLRPGSSYNEQFF
TRBJ2-5	-	TRBV11-2	TRBD2	TGTGCCAGCAGCGAGGGCGGGGGGCAAGAGACCCAGTACTTC	CASSEGGGQETQYF
TRBJ1-6	-	TRBV6-1	-	TGTGCCAGCAGTGAAGTAGGCGGACACCAAAGCTCCTATAATTCACCCCTCCACTTT	CASSEVGGHQSSYNSPLHF
TRBJ2-1	-	TRBV5-1	TRBD1	TGCGCCAGCAGCTTGGGAGGGACAGACTACAATGAGCAGTTCTTC	CASSLGGTDYNEQFF
TRBJ1-1	once	TRBV7-6	TRBD1	TGTGCCAGCATCACACAGGGGAATGAAGCTTTCTTT	CASITQGNEAFF
TRBJ2-3	-	TRBV10-1	-	TGCGCCAGCAGTGAGCACGGGGGAGAGGCAGATACGCAGTATTTT	CASSEHGGEADTQYF
TRBJ2-5	-	TRBV2	-	TGTGCCAGCAGTGGCTGGACTGAAGAGACCCAGTACTTC	CASSGWTEETQYF
TRBJ2-2	-	TRBV6-5	TRBD2	TGTGCCAGCAGACCACTAGCGGGGGCCACCGGGGAGCTGTTTTTT	CASRPLAGATGELFF
TRBJ2-7	few	TRBV18	-	TGTGCCAGCTCACCACTCGTCGGAGGGGCTCCCTACGAGCAGTACTTC	CASSPLVGGAPYEQYF
TRBJ2-2	many	TRBV9	-	TGTGCCAGCAGCGCCTCGAGATGGGGGGATACCGGGGAGCTGTTTTTT	CASSASRWGDTGELFF
TRBJ2-7	-	TRBV28	-	TGTGCCAGCGGGGGGTCCTACGAGCAGTACTTC	CASGGSYEQYF
TRBJ2-2	-	TRBV29-1	TRBD2	TGCAGCGCCCCGGGGGGTCCGAAGGGCGGGGAGCTGTTTTTT	CSAPGGPKGGELFF
TRBJ2-7	-	TRBV9	-	TGTGCCAGCAGCGGCCGGGACACCGACCTCTACGAGCAGTACTTC	CASSGRDTDLYEQYF
TRBJ1-4	-	TRBV4-1	-	TGCGCCAGCAGCCAAGGGGGACCGCGGGAAAGACTGTTTTTT	CASSQGGPRERLFF
TRBJ1-3	-	TRBV4-1	-	TGCGCCAGCAGCCTCCAAAAGGGGGGGCTTTTCTCTGGAAACACCATATATTTT	CASSLQKGGLFSGNTIYF
TRBJ1-6	-	TRBV5-5	-	TGTGCCAGCAGCTTGGACCCCAGCTCCTATAATTCACCCCTCCACTTT	CASSLDPSSYNSPLHF
TRBJ2-1	-	TRBV7-6	TRBD2	TGTGCCAGCAGCTTAGCGCCCGAGGGCGGGGGGCGGAATGAGCAGTTCTTC	CASSLAPEGGGRNEQFF
TRBJ1-2	-	TRBV10-1	TRBD1	TGCGCCAGCAGTGACCAATACAGGGGAACTAACTATGGCTACACCTTC	CASSDQYRGTNYGYTF
TRBJ1-5	-	TRBV21-1	-	TGTGCCAGCAGCACCTCACAACCGGGACATTTCGTAGCCCTCAGCAATCAGCCCCAGCATTTT	CASSTSQPGHFVALSNQPQHF
TRBJ2-7	-	TRBV5-1	TRBD2	TGCGCCAGCAGCCCCACTAGCGGGACTTCTTACGAGCAGTACTTC	CASSPTSGTSYEQYF
TRBJ2-5	-	TRBV7-3	-	TGTGCCAGCAGCCGAGGTCCGGGGGAGACCCAGTACTTC	CASSRGPGETQYF
TRBJ2-7	-	TRBV7-9	-	TGTGCCAGCAGCGACAGCGTCTACGAGCAGTACTTC	CASSDSVYEQYF
TRBJ1-1	few	TRBV11-2	TRBD1	TGTGCCAGCAGCTCGCCCGCCCCGACAGGGGGCAGTGAAGCTTTCTTT	CASSSPAPTGGSEAFF
TRBJ1-6	-	TRBV7-9	-	TGTGCCAGCAGCTTATCCGGCAGGGCCCGAAATTCACCCCTCCACTTT	CASSLSGRARNSPLHF
TRBJ1-1	few	TRBV29-1	-	TGCAGCGTTGAAAGGGACTTTGGAAGCACTGAAGCTTTCTTT	CSVERDFGSTEAFF
TRBJ1-2	-	TRBV9	-	TGTGCCAGCAGCGTAGGGGAAGGGGGAGTAAACTATGGCTACACCTTC	CASSVGEGGVNYGYTF
TRBJ1-1	-	TRBV6-1	-	TGTGCCAGCAGTGAATTAGGGCGGGACACTGAAGCTTTCTTT	CASSELGRDTEAFF
TRBJ1-2	once	TRBV6-5	TRBD1	TGTGCCAGCAGTACGGACAGGGAGGACTCTGGCTACACCTTC	CASSTDREDSGYTF
TRBJ1-6	-	TRBV11-2	TRBD1	TGTGCCAGCAGCTTAGGGGACAGCTATAATTCACCCCTCCACTTT	CASSLGDSYNSPLHF
TRBJ1-1	-	TRBV3-1/TRBV3-2	-	TGTGCCAGCAGCCAAGCGCAGGGGTACACTGAAGCTTTCTTT	CASSQAQGYTEAFF
TRBJ1-1	-	TRBV15	-	TGTGCCACCAGCAGAGATCTGGGAGGGAACACTGAAGCTTTCTTT	CATSRDLGGNTEAFF
TRBJ2-7	-	TRBV12-3/TRBV12-4	-	TGTGCCAGCAGTTTACAGGGTTACGAGCAGTACTTC	CASSLQGYEQYF
TRBJ1-2	-	TRBV6-6	TRBD1	TGTGCCAGCAGTCGACAGGGCAACGTTTGGAGTTATGGCTACACCTTC	CASSRQGNVWSYGYTF
TRBJ2-3	-	TRBV5-1	TRBD2	TGCGCCAGCAGCTTGGGCGGGGGGGAAGGCACAGATACGCAGTATTTT	CASSLGGGEGTDTQYF
TRBJ2-7	-	TRBV4-1	TRBD1	TGCGCCAGCAGCCAAGAAAAACAGGGGCCCTACGAGCAGTACTTC	CASSQEKQGPYEQYF
TRBJ2-7	-	TRBV23-1	TRBD1	TGCGCCAGCAGTCAAGGACAGGGAGTCTACGAGCAGTACTTC	CASSQGQGVYEQYF
TRBJ1-3	once	TRBV6-5	TRBD1	TGTGCCAGCACCCCGACAGGGGGCGGAAACACCATATATTTT	CASTPTGGGNTIYF
TRBJ1-6	-	TRBV11-2	-	TGTGCCAGCAGCAATGTCAGGGGTTCACCCCTCCACTTT	CASSNVRGSPLHF
TRBJ2-7	-	TRBV12-5	-	TGTGCTAGTGGTTTGGTAGATGAGGAGGAGCAGTACTTC	CASGLVDEEEQYF
TRBJ2-7	-	TRBV6-5	TRBD1	TGTGCCAGCAGTTACTCGGGGGACAGAACCTACGAGCAGTACTTC	CASSYSGDRTYEQYF
TRBJ1-3	-	TRBV3-1/TRBV3-2	-	TGTGCCAGCAGCGACGACAGCGACCCTGGAAACACCATATATTTT	CASSDDSDPGNTIYF
TRBJ2-3	-	TRBV7-3	TRBD2	TGTGCCAGCAGCTTAAGGACTAGCGGGGAAGGGGCAGATACGCAGTATTTT	CASSLRTSGEGADTQYF
TRBJ1-4	-	TRBV2	-	TGTGCCAGCAGAGCCACATTAGGGCGGGGTGAAAAACTGTTTTTT	CASRATLGRGEKLFF